What follows are 32 T cell receptor beta chains derived from one specimen sequenced in a study of early T cells in non-severe SARS-CoV-2 infection (dated by TCRdb to the early 2020s). Library preparation employed 5' RACE. TCRdb names NextSeq 500 as the instrument used. TCRdb redid the processing of the public reads, applying fastp at Q25 and MiXCR, and retained in-frame beta chains. CDR3 protein sequences are deduplicated, and each keeps its most common genes and DNA. Here the sample has tens of thousands of distinct CDR3 sequences; around 3.6% occur a single time. The biggest ten clones account for approximately 3% of the sample. The material sequenced was whole blood. The receptors originated from an adult who was a healthcare worker with PCR-confirmed SARS-CoV-2 infection or an uninfected control (not recorded which).

This clonotype came up many times. CDR3: CSARDRSLGLRDSSYEQYF. The CDR3 DNA is TGCAGTGCTAGAGATCGATCTCTGGGTTTAAGGGACAGCTCCTACGAGCAGTACTTC. J is TRBJ2-7 and V is TRBV20-1, with 7 bases aligning to TRBD1. J gave up 0 bases and V 0 bases, and 17 bases lay outside the gene matches. The germline CDR1 and CDR2 sequences are DFQATT and SNEGSKA (reference sequence). This CDR3 spans 19 amino acids.

At least ten counts were recorded for this clonotype. V is TRBV12-3 or TRBV12-4 and J is TRBJ1-1, with D possibly being TRBD1 (6 bases). The germline V and J ends were trimmed by 6 bases and 0 bases, with 14 bases remaining between them. This CDR3 is 15 amino acids long. The CDR3: CASSGTRTMNTEAFF. The CDR3 DNA reads as TGTGCCAGCAGCGGGACAAGAACTATGAACACTGAAGCTTTCTTT.

This clonotype has a count of ten or more. V usage is TRBV7-9 and J usage is TRBJ2-1; D possibly corresponds to TRBD2 (6 bases). Trimming removed 4 bases from V and 3 bases from J, with 13 bases in between. Per germline, CDR1 SEHNR and CDR2 FQNEAQ (reference sequence). The CDR3 extends over 15 amino acids. The DNA of the CDR3 is TGTGCCAGCAGCTCTAGCGTTGGTCACTACAATGAGCAGTTCTTC. Encoded protein: CASSSSVGHYNEQFF.

This clonotype has ten or more counts. The V and J genes are TRBV5-1 and TRBJ1-4; D unclear. Germline V gives CDR1 SGHRS, CDR2 YFSETQ. This CDR3 spans 14 amino acids. V was trimmed by 3 bases and J by 5 bases, leaving 11 bases between them. The CDR3 region is CASSSQAGNEKLFF. CDR3 bases: TGCGCCAGCAGCTCTCAGGCGGGAAATGAAAAACTGTTTTTT.

This clonotype was recorded many times. J is TRBJ2-5 and V is TRBV5-1; D is unresolved. Germline CDR1 SGHRS, CDR2 YFSETQ. V gave up 0 bases and J gave up 7 bases, with 13 bases separating them. The CDR3 length is 14 residues. The CDR3: CASSLAPPAGTQYF. Written as DNA, the CDR3 is TGCGCCAGCAGCTTGGCCCCCCCGGCCGGGACCCAGTACTTC.

This clonotype was detected many times. The V and J genes are TRBV19 and TRBJ1-5; D ambiguous. Germline loops: CDR1 LNHDA, CDR2 SQIVND (reference sequence). The V and J ends lost 1 base and 1 base respectively, with 8 bases between them. The CDR3 is 15 amino acids. The CDR3 DNA is TGTGCCAGTAGTATAGGGGGAGGGAGCAATCAGCCCCAGCATTTT. Protein: CASSIGGGSNQPQHF.

There are many counts of this clonotype. The chain carries TRBV20-1 and TRBJ1-6; perhaps TRBD1 as D (6 bases). In germline, CDR1 is DFQATT, CDR2 SNEGSKA (reference sequence). Trimming pared 3 bases from V and 12 bases from J, leaving 18 bases between. There are 14 residues in the CDR3. The DNA for the CDR3 is TGCAGTGCTAGGAGGGGGACAACGGAGGAACCCCTCCACTTT. Translation: CSARRGTTEEPLHF.

This clonotype was seen repeatedly, ten times or more. J is TRBJ2-3 and V is TRBV20-1, with TRBD1 matching over 7 bases. The CDR3 spans 15 residues. The J segment lost 0 bases and the V segment lost 6 bases, leaving 9 bases of the junction unmatched. Germline V gives CDR1 DFQATT, CDR2 SNEGSKA (reference sequence). The CDR3 protein is CSALNGQDSTDTQYF. CDR3 DNA sequence: TGCAGTGCCTTAAATGGACAGGACAGCACAGATACGCAGTATTTT.

This clonotype was counted at least ten times. The chain is built from TRBV25-1 and TRBJ1-2, with 7 nucleotides matching TRBD1. Losses at the gene ends were 10 bases for V and 4 bases for J; bases not matched to a gene: 12. The V gene's germline CDR1 is MGHDK and CDR2 SYGVNS. The CDR3 is 14 residues long. The CDR3 DNA is TGTGCCACCCTACCCCCGGGACAGATCTATGGCTACACCTTC. Protein product: CATLPPGQIYGYTF.

This clonotype has ten or more counts. The chain joins TRBV30 to TRBJ1-1; D unclear. Germline CDR1 is GTSNPN and CDR2 is SVGIG (reference sequence). Trimming removed 7 bases at V and 1 base at J, with 13 bases between. There are 13 residues in the CDR3. Here the CDR3 DNA reads TGTGCCTCTCACTATGGTGGGAACACTGAAGCTTTCTTT. Amino acids: CASHYGGNTEAFF.

V is TRBV19 and J is TRBJ2-1; the match to TRBD2 covers 8 bases. Germline CDR1 and CDR2: LNHDA and SQIVND (reference sequence). The CDR3 runs 15 residues. The V segment lost 5 bases and the J segment 6 bases; nucleotides outside the gene matches: 9. CDR3 region: CASSWRGAPRNEQFF. CDR3 sequence (DNA): TGTGCCAGTAGTTGGCGGGGGGCCCCTCGCAATGAGCAGTTCTTC.

This clonotype was picked up a small number of times. The rearrangement joins TRBV14 to TRBJ1-6, with unresolved D. V lost 1 base and J lost 7, with 8 bases in between. The CDR3 has 14 residues. Germline lookup yields CDR1 SGHDN and CDR2 FVKESK. CDR3 coding DNA: TGTGCCAGCAGCCAAGGGGCAACGAATTCACCCCTCCACTTT. Translating it yields CASSQGATNSPLHF.

Only a few counts were recorded for this clonotype. The V gene is TRBV12-3 or TRBV12-4, the J gene TRBJ2-7; the D gene is possibly TRBD2 (6 bases). The V and J ends lost 0 bases and 5 bases respectively, with 20 bases between them. The CDR3 has 17 amino acids. Here the CDR3 DNA reads TGTGCCAGCAGTTTAGCGCTTTCGTGGTCTAGCGTCCACGAGCAGTACTTC. It codes for CASSLALSWSSVHEQYF.

In this sample, this clonotype turned up many times. This sequence joins TRBV3-1 and TRBJ2-7, with 7 bases fitting TRBD2. Germline V gene sequence: CDR1 LGHDT, CDR2 YNNKEL (reference sequence). The CDR3 runs 14 residues. With 4 bases clipped from V and 2 bases from J, the junction kept 5 bases outside the gene matches. CDR3: CASSPERGPYEQYF. CDR3 coding DNA: TGTGCCAGCAGCCCCGAGCGGGGCCCCTACGAGCAGTACTTC.

This clonotype was seen a handful of times. The CDR3 bases are TGTGCCAGCAGCTTAATAGATTTGAACACCGGGGAGCTGTTTTTT. It codes for CASSLIDLNTGELFF. The J gene is TRBJ2-2, the V gene TRBV11-2; the D is unclear. Germline V gene lookup returns CDR1 SGHAT and CDR2 FQNNGV. CDR3 size: 15 residues. V was shortened by 2 bases and J by 1 base, with 8 bases between the two germline ends.

This clonotype has at least ten counts. J is TRBJ2-1 and V is TRBV7-9; 7 nucleotides align to TRBD2. The CDR3 contains 15 residues. Germline CDR1 reads SEHNR; CDR2 reads FQNEAQ (reference sequence). V lost 1 base and J lost 5; bases outside the gene matches: 5. CDR3 region: CASSLGASGDNEQFF. The DNA for the CDR3 is TGTGCCAGCAGCTTAGGGGCTAGCGGAGACAATGAGCAGTTCTTC.

This clonotype has a count of ten or more. CDR3 in amino acids: CASGSLGRIEQYF. The CDR3 nucleotides are TGTGCTAGTGGTTCGCTCGGAAGGATCGAGCAGTACTTC. J is TRBJ2-7 and V is TRBV12-5; D is ambiguous. The CDR3 length is 13 residues. V was cut by 4 bases and J by 6 bases, with 13 bases left in between. Germline V CDR1 and CDR2: LGHNT, FRNRAP.

This clonotype was picked up many times. The chain uses TRBV6-1 and TRBJ1-6; TRBD1 aligns across 10 bases. After removal of 2 bases from V and 11 bases from J, the junction contained 6 bases not matched to a gene. CDR1 is MNHNS, CDR2 SASEGT, per germline. The CDR3 loop spans 15 amino acids. CDR3 sequence: CASSELDRGNTPLHF. Here the CDR3 DNA reads TGTGCCAGCAGTGAATTGGACAGGGGGAACACACCCCTCCACTTT.

This clonotype occurred many times. V gene TRBV4-1 combines with J gene TRBJ2-1, with TRBD2 identical over 7 bases. The CDR3 loop spans 19 amino acids. CDR1 MGHRA and CDR2 YSYEKL come from the germline V gene. The V and J ends lost 1 base and 4 bases, in that order; junction bases with no gene match: 16. The CDR3 DNA is TGCGCCAGCAGCCAAGGGATGCTCACTAGCGCCCAGGGTTACAATGAGCAGTTCTTC. Its protein product is CASSQGMLTSAQGYNEQFF.

This clonotype has a handful of counts. This sequence joins TRBV7-2 and TRBJ2-7; no clear D. V was pared by 2 bases and J by 4 bases, with 6 bases between. The CDR3 is made up of 12 amino acids. Germline V gives CDR1 SGHTA, CDR2 FQGNSA. CDR3: CASSLYAYEQYF. In DNA form, the CDR3 reads TGTGCCAGCAGCTTATATGCTTACGAGCAGTACTTC.

This clonotype has a count of ten or more. The V gene is TRBV12-3 or TRBV12-4, the J gene TRBJ1-3, with D unclear. V was clipped by 2 bases and J by 6 bases, with 11 bases between them. There are 14 residues in the CDR3. The CDR3 protein is CASSLPPAENTIYF. In DNA form, the CDR3 reads TGTGCCAGCAGTTTACCGCCTGCTGAAAACACCATATATTTT.

The table lists this clonotype with many counts. The V call is TRBV7-6, the J call TRBJ2-7; D ambiguous. In germline, CDR1 is SGHVS, CDR2 FNYEAQ. The V and J ends lost 2 bases and 1 base respectively, with 9 bases between them. The CDR3 extends over 14 amino acids. The chain's CDR3 is CASSLTLSSYEQYF. The CDR3 DNA sequence: TGTGCCAGCAGCTTAACGCTGAGTTCCTACGAGCAGTACTTC.

This sequence joins TRBV5-6 and TRBJ2-7; TRBD1 aligns across 11 bases. CDR1 is SGHDT and CDR2 is YYEEEE in the germline V gene. The CDR3 is 16 amino acids. The V segment lost 0 bases and the J segment 5 bases; nucleotides outside the gene matches: 7. This CDR3 is CASSLAEDRGHDEQYF. As DNA, the CDR3 is TGTGCCAGCAGCTTGGCCGAGGACAGGGGGCACGACGAGCAGTACTTC.

This clonotype was found many times. The V and J genes are TRBV11-2 and TRBJ2-7; TRBD2 matches 7 bases. V shed 6 bases, J shed 4 bases, and the junction held 12 bases outside the gene matches. The CDR3 contains 15 residues. The germline CDR1 and CDR2 sequences are SGHAT and FQNNGV. The CDR3 region has the DNA TGTGCCAGCAGACCCTTAAGTGGGAGGGCTTACGAGCAGTACTTC. Translating it yields CASRPLSGRAYEQYF.

In its sample, this clonotype was seen many times. V usage is TRBV7-2 and J usage is TRBJ2-1; D is uncertain. The CDR3 spans 14 residues. The germline gives CDR1 SGHTA, CDR2 FQGNSA. V lost 1 base and J lost 3, with 7 bases in between. The CDR3 DNA follows: TGTGCCAGCAGCTTAGACCCTAGCTACAATGAGCAGTTCTTC. It translates to CASSLDPSYNEQFF.

The table lists this clonotype with many counts. The chain combines TRBV7-9 with TRBJ2-3; tentative D call: TRBD1 (6 bases). V shed 5 bases and J shed 3 bases, with 12 bases lying between them. From germline, CDR1 is SEHNR and CDR2 FQNEAQ (reference sequence). CDR3 length: 14 amino acids. As DNA, the CDR3 is TGTGCCAGCAGCGGGGACACCAGAACAGATACGCAGTATTTT. Encoded protein: CASSGDTRTDTQYF.

This clonotype was seen many times. The rearrangement joins TRBV12-3 or TRBV12-4 to TRBJ1-1; no firm D call. Trimming shortened V by 6 bases and J by 1 base, and 3 bases separated the two germline ends. The CDR3 length is 11 residues. The CDR3 DNA is TGTGCCAGCAGGGGGAACACTGAAGCTTTCTTT. It yields the protein CASRGNTEAFF.

This clonotype was seen at least ten times. The chain is built from TRBV5-1 and TRBJ1-2, with 10 bases lining up with TRBD1. The CDR3 totals 18 residues. In germline, CDR1 is SGHRS, CDR2 YFSETQ. V dropped 4 bases and J dropped 5; count of bases not matched to a gene: 17. The CDR3 protein is CASSPHRQGALGFYGYTF. For the CDR3, the DNA is TGCGCCAGCAGCCCCCACCGACAGGGGGCCCTCGGCTTTTATGGCTACACCTTC.

This clonotype came up a few times. The chain combines TRBV11-2 with TRBJ2-5; weak D call: TRBD1 (5 bases). From germline, CDR1 is SGHAT and CDR2 FQNNGV. V gave up 6 bases and J gave up 4 bases, with 12 bases separating them. This CDR3 contains 13 residues. The CDR3 region has the DNA TGTGCCAGCAGACTCTCGCAGGGAGAGACCCAGTACTTC. This sequence encodes CASRLSQGETQYF.

This clonotype has ten or more counts. The chain is built from TRBV20-1 and TRBJ2-1; D possibly corresponds to TRBD1 (5 bases). V lost 6 bases, J lost 5 bases, and 17 bases lay in between. Germline V gene data show CDR1 as DFQATT and CDR2 as SNEGSKA (reference sequence). The CDR3 is made up of 14 amino acids. The CDR3, as DNA: TGCAGTGCCCGCCAGGGTTTTCGACACAATGAGCAGTTCTTC. Its protein product is CSARQGFRHNEQFF.

This clonotype was seen a few times. V gene TRBV7-8 combines with J gene TRBJ2-5; TRBD1 agrees at 8 bases. CDR1 is SGHVS, CDR2 FQNEAQ, per germline. V lost 5 bases to trimming and J lost 4 bases; unmatched junction nucleotides: 9. The CDR3 runs 15 residues. The chain's CDR3 is CASSGEQGARETQYF. The CDR3 nucleotides read TGTGCCAGCAGCGGAGAGCAGGGGGCACGAGAGACCCAGTACTTC.

This clonotype was recorded many times. Germline is not matched at one junction end, which may reflect a read error. The chain carries TRBV7-7 and TRBJ2-3; D perhaps matches TRBD1 (6 bases). The germline CDR1 and CDR2 sequences are SSHAT and FNYEAQ (reference sequence). This CDR3 comprises 14 residues. CDR3 bases: TGTGCTAGCAGCCCCGGGCAGGGGACAGATACGCAGTATTTT. Amino acids: CASSPGQGTDTQYF.